The rows below give T cell receptor beta chains drawn from one sample of a study of beta chain features in type 1 diabetes. Profiled with immunoSEQ multiplex PCR; TCRdb holds only in-frame clones, not every one. This table holds around 650,000 clones, 9.5% to 15% found once. The sample comprised naive CD4+ T cells from blood. These receptors came from a man aged 25 to 45 with type 1 diabetes. CDR3s include the opening cysteine and the closing phenylalanine or tryptophan. A D gene is named only where the DNA matches it firmly. Size tells how often a clone was seen (once, few, many) or the class of an expanded clone, and some rows leave it out.

v_gene	j_gene	abundance	len	d_gene	CDR3aa	CDR3nt
TRBV30	TRBJ2-6	NA	14	NA	CAWSLSSGANVLTF	TGTGCCTGGAGCCTGAGCTCTGGGGCCAACGTCCTGACTTTC
TRBV29-1	TRBJ2-7	few	15	TRBD1	CSVETGVGRPYEQYF	TGCAGCGTGGAAACAGGGGTTGGGAGACCCTACGAGCAGTACTTC
TRBV29-1	TRBJ1-2	few	13	TRBD1	CSVLRGQGSGYTF	TGCAGCGTTCTCCGAGGACAGGGCTCCGGCTACACCTTC
TRBV5-1	TRBJ2-3	NA	15	NA	CASRRASGYTDTQYF	TGCGCCAGCAGGAGGGCCTCTGGCTACACAGATACGCAGTATTTT
TRBV6-5	TRBJ2-1	NA	15	NA	CASSYRPSSYNEQFF	TGTGCCAGCAGTTACCGACCCAGCTCCTACAATGAGCAGTTCTTC
TRBV9	TRBJ1-3	few	15	NA	CASSVDRVSGNTIYF	TGTGCCAGCAGCGTAGACAGAGTCTCTGGAAACACCATATATTTT
TRBV7-8	TRBJ2-3	NA	13	NA	CASRGAGANTQYF	TGTGCCAGCAGGGGAGCCGGGGCCAATACGCAGTATTTT
TRBV27	TRBJ1-1	few	13	NA	CASSLSTGTEAFF	TGTGCCAGCAGTTTATCTACGGGCACTGAAGCTTTCTTT
TRBV6-5	TRBJ1-2	NA	14	NA	CASSTGTLNGGYTF	TGTGCCAGCAGTACCGGGACCCTCAACGGGGGCTACACCTTC
TRBV7-9	TRBJ2-1	few	15	TRBD2	CASSSPAGEGNEQFF	TGTGCCAGCAGCTCTCCGGCGGGGGAGGGGAATGAGCAGTTCTTC
TRBV7-9	TRBJ1-1	NA	14	NA	CASSRLGGLTEAFF	TGTGCCAGCAGCCGGCTCGGGGGGCTGACTGAAGCTTTCTTT
TRBV4-2	TRBJ2-1	few	16	NA	CASSQDGGNSYNEQFF	TGTGCCAGCAGCCAAGATGGCGGAAACTCCTACAATGAGCAGTTCTTC
TRBV7-9	TRBJ2-6	NA	15	NA	CASSRDRSGANVLTF	TGTGCCAGCAGCCGCGACAGATCTGGGGCCAACGTCCTGACTTTC
TRBV7-2	TRBJ1-5	NA	15	TRBD1	CASSLVSDRDQPQHF	TGTGCCAGCAGCTTAGTCTCGGACAGGGACCAGCCCCAGCATTTT
TRBV6-5	TRBJ1-4	NA	15	NA	CASSQGGNRNEKLFF	TGTGCCAGCTCACAAGGAGGGAACAGGAATGAAAAACTGTTTTTT
TRBV28	TRBJ2-3	few	15	TRBD2	CASSLATSGGSGEYF	TGTGCCAGCAGTTTAGCGACTAGCGGGGGGTCTGGCGAGTATTTT
TRBV4-3	TRBJ2-2	few	15	TRBD1	CASSQDRGHTGELFF	TGCGCCAGCAGCCAGGACAGGGGGCACACCGGGGAGCTGTTTTTT
TRBV10-3	TRBJ2-1	NA	15	TRBD2	CAIRAGLVSGDEQFF	TGTGCCATCAGGGCCGGATTGGTTAGCGGGGATGAGCAGTTCTTC
TRBV29-1	TRBJ2-5	few	13	NA	CSARRRNQETQYF	TGCAGCGCTCGACGACGGAACCAAGAGACCCAGTACTTC
TRBV4-3	TRBJ1-2	few	13	NA	CASSQDRQDLNTF	TGCGCCAGCAGCCAAGACCGACAGGATTTGAACACCTTC
TRBV6-5	TRBJ2-5	NA	16	NA	CASSYGRGWAQETQYF	TGTGCCAGCAGTTACGGTCGAGGGTGGGCACAAGAGACCCAGTACTTC
TRBV2	TRBJ1-1	NA	13	TRBD1	CASRGQGLGEAFF	TGTGCCAGCAGGGGACAGGGACTGGGTGAAGCTTTCTTT
TRBV4-3	TRBJ1-2	few	13	NA	CASSQGEDYGYTF	TGCGCCAGCAGCCAGGGGGAGGACTATGGCTACACCTTC
TRBV5-1	TRBJ1-4	once	15	NA	CASSYEQGDGEKLFF	TGCGCCAGCAGCTACGAACAGGGAGATGGTGAAAAACTGTTTTTT
TRBV6-6	TRBJ2-3	few	14	TRBD2	CASRGGGRTDTQYF	TGTGCCAGCAGGGGCGGGGGACGCACAGATACGCAGTATTTT
TRBV27	TRBJ1-6	NA	14	NA	CASASQANNSPLHF	TGTGCCAGCGCCAGTCAGGCGAATAATTCACCCCTCCACTTT
TRBV7-9	TRBJ2-1	few	15	NA	CASSFLYQEGNEQFF	TGTGCCAGCAGCTTTTTGTACCAAGAGGGCAATGAGCAGTTCTTC
TRBV6-5	TRBJ1-4	few	12	NA	CASSRPGEKLFF	TGTGCCAGCAGTCGCCCTGGGGAAAAACTGTTTTTT
TRBV7-2	TRBJ2-7	NA	16	TRBD2	CASSLGPGLESYEQYF	TGTGCCAGCAGCTTGGGACCGGGACTAGAGTCCTACGAGCAGTACTTC
TRBV10-3	TRBJ1-6	NA	15	TRBD1	CAISESDRGNSPLHF	TGTGCCATCAGTGAGTCTGACAGGGGCAATTCACCCCTCCACTTT
TRBV18	TRBJ2-2	NA	16	TRBD1	CASSPSRQGNTGELFF	TGTGCCAGCTCACCCTCTCGACAGGGGAACACCGGGGAGCTGTTTTTT
TRBV2	TRBJ1-2	few	12	NA	CASARGGHGYTF	TGTGCCAGCGCGCGCGGGGGGCATGGCTACACCTTC
TRBV4-3	TRBJ2-7	NA	17	NA	CASSQERRQGRLYEQYF	TGCGCCAGCAGCCAAGAAAGGCGGCAGGGGAGGCTCTACGAGCAGTACTTC
TRBV11-2	TRBJ1-2	few	13	NA	CASSLGVGNGYTF	TGTGCCAGCAGCTTAGGAGTGGGAAATGGCTACACCTTC
TRBV9	TRBJ1-6	few	18	NA	CASSPWGGKDSYNSPLHF	TGTGCCAGCAGCCCATGGGGTGGGAAAGACTCCTATAATTCACCCCTCCACTTT
TRBV6-5	TRBJ2-3	NA	14	NA	CASSLGFSTDTQYF	TGTGCCAGCAGTTTGGGTTTTAGCACAGATACGCAGTATTTT
TRBV9	TRBJ2-3	NA	16	NA	CASSVAAGAPADTQYF	TGTGCCAGCAGCGTAGCTGCGGGGGCGCCCGCAGATACGCAGTATTTT
TRBV10-3	TRBJ1-2	few	17	NA	CAISESRNSPGGYGYTF	TGTGCCATCAGTGAGTCGAGGAACTCCCCGGGTGGCTATGGCTACACCTTC
TRBV18	TRBJ2-1	few	14	NA	CASSSLNSYNEQFF	TGTGCCAGCTCATCCCTAAACTCCTACAATGAGCAGTTCTTC
TRBV7-8	TRBJ2-1	NA	13	NA	CASSLEYGDEQFF	TGTGCCAGCAGCTTAGAATATGGGGATGAGCAGTTCTTC
TRBV7-2	TRBJ2-2	few	17	TRBD1	CASSLARGQGNTGELFF	TGTGCCAGCAGCTTAGCGAGGGGACAGGGGAACACCGGGGAGCTGTTTTTT
TRBV19	TRBJ1-2	NA	13	NA	CASSITGGYGYTF	TGTGCCAGTAGTATAACAGGCGGCTATGGCTACACCTTC
TRBV7-9	TRBJ1-2	few	14	NA	CASSPWEGGYGYTF	TGTGCCAGCAGCCCATGGGAGGGCGGCTATGGCTACACCTTC
TRBV6-6	TRBJ1-2	NA	16	NA	CASSSLLQANKYGYTF	TGTGCCAGCAGTTCCCTCTTACAGGCAAATAAGTATGGCTACACCTTC
TRBV18	TRBJ2-4	NA	16	NA	CASSPPVGKAKNIQYF	TGTGCCAGCTCACCTCCGGTCGGAAAAGCCAAAAACATTCAGTACTTC
TRBV5-6	TRBJ2-3	few	16	NA	CASSRLGGHSTDTQYF	TGTGCCAGCAGCCGACTAGGGGGCCATAGCACAGATACGCAGTATTTT
TRBV30	TRBJ1-5	few	17	TRBD1	CAWSPDRGDYSNQPQHF	TGTGCCTGGAGTCCGGACAGGGGGGATTATAGCAATCAGCCCCAGCATTTT
TRBV9	TRBJ2-7	NA	16	NA	CASRPGGRDDTYEQYF	TGTGCCAGCAGACCAGGGGGGAGGGACGATACCTACGAGCAGTACTTC
TRBV13	TRBJ2-2	few	15	TRBD1	CASSPRQGGTGELFF	TGTGCCAGCAGCCCCCGACAGGGCGGCACCGGGGAGCTGTTTTTT
TRBV4-2	TRBJ1-6	NA	15	TRBD1	CASSLGTGGDSPLHF	TGTGCCAGCAGCCTTGGGACAGGCGGTGATTCACCCCTCCACTTT
TRBV7-2	TRBJ1-1	few	13	TRBD1	CASSRDRGIEAFF	TGTGCCAGCAGCCGGGACAGGGGCATTGAAGCTTTCTTT
TRBV7-3	TRBJ2-3	NA	14	NA	CASSLRPSADTQYF	TGTGCCAGCAGCTTACGGCCTAGCGCAGATACGCAGTATTTT
TRBV7-8	TRBJ1-5	few	13	NA	CASSLMGSQPQHF	TGTGCCAGCAGCTTAATGGGGAGTCAGCCCCAGCATTTT
TRBV9	TRBJ2-1	few	13	NA	CASSPSGLEPQFF	TGTGCCAGCAGCCCATCCGGACTCGAGCCACAGTTCTTC
TRBV10-3	TRBJ2-1	few	17	TRBD1	CATDNPKGQGIGNEQFF	TGTGCCACCGACAACCCGAAGGGACAGGGGATAGGCAATGAGCAGTTCTTC
TRBV27	TRBJ2-7	NA	16	TRBD1	CASSFLGDRISYEQYF	TGTGCCAGCAGTTTTCTTGGGGACAGGATCTCCTACGAGCAGTACTTC
TRBV4-3	TRBJ2-3	NA	11	NA	CASSLGDTQYF	TGCGCCAGCAGCCTGGGAGATACGCAGTATTTT
TRBV28	TRBJ2-5	NA	15	TRBD1	CASSLRDSLQETQYF	TGTGCCAGCAGTTTACGGGACAGCCTTCAAGAGACCCAGTACTTC
TRBV18	TRBJ2-6	NA	16	NA	CASSQQDGTGANVLTF	TGTGCCAGCTCCCAACAGGACGGAACTGGGGCCAACGTCCTGACTTTC